These 19 T cell receptor beta chains originate from one sample sequenced in a study of T cells in pancreatic ductal adenocarcinoma. Assay used: immunoSEQ multiplex PCR; TCRdb lists only in-frame clones, some missing. Of over 90,000 clones in the sample, 90% to 95% are singletons; the top ten hold roughly 3.1%. No neoadjuvant therapy was given to the selected pancreatic ductal adenocarcinoma patients before their surgery. Sequenced input: PBMCs. The receptor set was obtained from a human donor with pancreatic ductal adenocarcinoma.

This chain links TRBV7-6 with TRBJ2-7, with TRBD1 matching 9 bases. The CDR3 sequence is 16 residues long. Germline V lookup: CDR1 SGHVS, CDR2 FNYEAQ. Trimming cost V 5 bases and J 3 bases; bases outside gene matches: 11. Here the CDR3 DNA reads TGTGCCAGCAGCCCTTTCCGGGACAGGGACCTCTACGAGCAGTACTTC. It yields the protein CASSPFRDRDLYEQYF.

V gene TRBV15 combines with J gene TRBJ2-5; 11 bases align to TRBD1. Per germline, CDR1 LNHNV and CDR2 YYDKDF (reference sequence). CDR3 length equals 13 residues. Unmatched junction bases numbered 3, after V lost 5 bases and J lost 7 bases. CDR3 sequence (DNA): TGTGCCACCAGCCGGGACAGGGGGGGGACCCAGTACTTC. Residues: CATSRDRGGTQYF.

The J gene is TRBJ2-3, the V gene TRBV11-2; D is unresolved. This CDR3 spans 14 amino acids. Trimming took 1 base from V and 4 from J, leaving 9 bases between them. Germline V gives CDR1 SGHAT, CDR2 FQNNGV. CDR3 sequence (DNA): TGTGCCAGCAGCTTAGCAGTATCCTCAGATACGCAGTATTTT. It encodes CASSLAVSSDTQYF.

About this clone: Distinct nucleotide sequences in the sample also encode this CDR3. The chain carries TRBV18 and TRBJ2-5; tentative D call: TRBD1 (5 bases). Looked up from germline, CDR1 is KGHSH and CDR2 is LQKENI. This CDR3 is 14 amino acids long. The germline V and J ends were trimmed by 2 bases and 5 bases, with 12 bases remaining between them. DNA of the CDR3: TGTGCCAGCTCACCAGGGCCCAGACAGGAGACCCAGTACTTC. The encoded protein is CASSPGPRQETQYF.

This clone occurred once. The genes are TRBV9 and TRBJ1-1; 7 bases are a match to TRBD1. V gave up 7 bases and J gave up 6 bases; unmatched junction bases: 12. The CDR3 has 14 amino acids. CDR1 SGDLS and CDR2 YYNGEE come from the germline V gene. The CDR3 DNA sequence: TGTGCCAGCCGCGACAGGGCCGGGTTTTCTGAAGCTTTCTTT. Amino acid sequence: CASRDRAGFSEAFF.

V usage is TRBV6-1 and J usage is TRBJ1-2, with D possibly TRBD1 on 5 matching bases. The CDR3 length is 14 residues. The ends were cut back, 6 bases at V and 3 bases at J, with 14 bases in the middle. The germline CDR1 and CDR2 sequences are MNHNS and SASEGT. The CDR3 region has the DNA TGTGCCAGCAGCTTGACAGCCCTTTACTATGGCTACACCTTC. Amino acid sequence: CASSLTALYYGYTF.

The chain joins TRBV9 to TRBJ2-1; 7 nucleotides align to TRBD1. Germline CDR1 reads SGDLS; CDR2 reads YYNGEE. Unmatched junction bases numbered 4, after V lost 3 bases and J lost 10 bases. This CDR3 contains 12 residues. DNA for the CDR3: TGTGCCAGCAGCGGTAGGGGGCGGGAGCAGTTCTTC. It codes for CASSGRGREQFF.

This chain's CDR3 is CASSLRGTTYEQYF. For the CDR3, the DNA is TGTGCCAGCAGCTTGCGGGGAACGACCTACGAGCAGTACTTC. The gene calls are TRBV5-6 and TRBJ2-7, with D maybe TRBD2 (5 bases). The CDR3 is 14 amino acids. Trimming shortened V by 1 base and J by 2 bases, and 10 bases separated the two germline ends. From germline, CDR1 is SGHDT and CDR2 YYEEEE.

This chain connects TRBV5-1 to TRBJ2-2; possible D gene TRBD2, 5 bases. With 1 base removed from V and 3 bases from J, the gap between germline ends came to 34 bases. Germline CDR1 SGHRS, CDR2 YFSETQ. CDR3 length: 23 residues. In DNA form, the CDR3 reads TGCGCCAGCAGCTTGAAGAGGGCGGTTTACGGAATCCCTTTCGACGGGGACACCGGGGAGCTGTTTTTT. Translated: CASSLKRAVYGIPFDGDTGELFF. Looking up the rest from reference TRBV5-1 and TRBJ2-2 gives the full variable domain: KAGVTQTPRYLIKTRGQQVTLSCSPISGHRSVSWYQQTPGQGLQFLFEYFSETQRNKGNFPGRFSGRQFSNSRSEMNVSTLELGDSALYLCASSLKRAVYGIPFDGDTGELFFGEGSRLTVL.

This rearrangement joins TRBV6-5 to TRBJ2-1; D is unresolved. The CDR3 is made up of 11 amino acids. Trimming shortened V by 2 bases and J by 6 bases, and 2 bases separated the two germline ends. Per the germline V gene, CDR1 is MNHEY and CDR2 is SVGAGI. The CDR3 nucleotides are TGTGCCAGCAGTTACCGCAATGAGCAGTTCTTC. Protein sequence: CASSYRNEQFF.

The chain couples TRBV7-6 to TRBJ2-1, with D possibly being TRBD2 (6 bases). Germline V lookup: CDR1 SGHVS, CDR2 FNYEAQ. The CDR3 is made up of 15 amino acids. V dropped 7 bases and J dropped 0 bases, with 13 bases sitting between them. For the CDR3, the DNA is TGTGCCAGCACCTATAGCGGTTCCTCCTACAATGAGCAGTTCTTC. Translation gives CASTYSGSSYNEQFF.

The chain links TRBV5-1 to TRBJ2-4; 8 positions match TRBD1. CDR3 size: 14 residues. V shed 3 bases, J shed 8 bases, and the junction held 7 bases outside the gene matches. In germline, CDR1 is SGHRS, CDR2 YFSETQ. The CDR3 region is CASSWGQDGDIQYF. CDR3 nucleotides: TGCGCCAGCAGCTGGGGACAGGATGGGGACATTCAGTACTTC. The full variable domain, with the rest looked up from reference TRBV5-1 and TRBJ2-4, is KAGVTQTPRYLIKTRGQQVTLSCSPISGHRSVSWYQQTPGQGLQFLFEYFSETQRNKGNFPGRFSGRQFSNSRSEMNVSTLELGDSALYLCASSWGQDGDIQYFGAGTRLSVL.

This chain links TRBV29-1 with TRBJ2-2; TRBD2 agrees at 11 bases. CDR3 length: 15 residues. V gave up 5 bases and J gave up 2 bases; unmatched junction bases: 4. Germline V CDR1 and CDR2: SQVTM, ANQGSEA. This chain's CDR3 is CSVTGTSGNTGELFF. The CDR3 bases are TGCAGCGTTACTGGGACTAGCGGAAACACCGGGGAGCTGTTTTTT.

As concerns this clone: The limits of the CDR3 on the DNA are not certain, so only TCRdb's listed CDR3 is given. The chain has TRBV2 and TRBJ2-7; TRBD1 reflects the table's D call only, with no check against the DNA. CDR1 and CDR2 from the germline V gene are SNHLY and FYNNEI. 12 amino acids form the CDR3, both terminal residues included. The CDR3 loop reads CASILGLYEQYF.

This chain connects TRBV7-2 to TRBJ2-5; 15 bases match TRBD2. Trimming cost V 5 bases and J 7 bases; bases outside gene matches: 8. The CDR3 spans 16 residues. Germline V gene sequence: CDR1 SGHTA, CDR2 FQGNSA. The CDR3 here is CASSPQGLAGGGTQYF. The CDR3, as DNA: TGTGCCAGCAGCCCGCAGGGACTAGCGGGAGGAGGGACCCAGTACTTC.

The rearrangement links TRBV4-3 to TRBJ1-2; D call uncertain. Germline CDR1 reads LGHNA; CDR2 reads YSLEER. V dropped 0 bases and J dropped 2 bases, with 10 bases sitting between them. The CDR3 length is 15 residues. CDR3 sequence reads: CASSQEGLSNYGYTF. CDR3 DNA: TGCGCCAGCAGCCAAGAAGGACTGTCCAACTATGGCTACACCTTC.

This clone was observed a handful of times. The chain combines TRBV19 with TRBJ1-5; 9 nucleotides align to TRBD1. Unmatched junction bases numbered 9, after V lost 6 bases and J lost 6 bases. CDR3 size: 15 residues. Germline V CDR1 and CDR2: LNHDA, SQIVND (reference sequence). The CDR3, as DNA: TGTGCCAGTAGCTCCGACAGGGGGTATGGTCAGCCCCAGCATTTT. Translation: CASSSDRGYGQPQHF.

The V and J genes are TRBV7-9 and TRBJ2-3; tentative D call: TRBD2 (5 bases). Between the trimmed V and J ends, which lost 1 base and 5 bases, there was a span of 16 bases. The CDR3 contains 16 residues. Germline CDR1 reads SEHNR; CDR2 reads FQNEAQ (reference sequence). The CDR3 here is CASSLVLGGRGDTQYF. The CDR3, as DNA: TGTGCCAGCAGCTTAGTACTTGGTGGGAGAGGAGATACGCAGTATTTT. Based on the CDR3 plus reference TRBV7-9 and TRBJ2-3, the full variable domain is DTGVSQNPRHKITKRGQNVTFRCDPISEHNRLYWYRQTLGQGPEFLTYFQNEAQLEKSRLLSDRFSAERPKGSFSTLEIQRTEQGDSAMYLCASSLVLGGRGDTQYFGPGTRLTVL.

V and J are TRBV16 and TRBJ1-1, with D perhaps TRBD1 (6 bases). This CDR3 contains 12 residues. V was cut by 7 bases and J by 12 bases, with 18 bases left in between. Per the germline V gene, CDR1 is KGHSY and CDR2 is FQNENV. This CDR3 reads CASNLITGNSFF. Here the CDR3 DNA reads TGTGCCAGCAACCTGATCACAGGGAATTCTTTCTTT.